Below are 31 T cell receptor beta chains sequenced from a single sample in a study of response to subunit inactivated influenza vaccine (dated by TCRdb to the late 2010s). The library relied on RT-PCR. Instrument on record: Illumina HiSeq 2500. In TCRdb, the public reads were trimmed at Q25 with fastp and aligned with MiXCR, with productive beta chains retained. Entries that share a CDR3 protein sequence are merged under the most common genes and DNA. This sample gives roughly 700,000 distinct CDR3 sequences in total; 14% of them show up just once. The ten largest make up roughly 6.4% of the sample. Specimen: PBMCs from blood, collected roughly 2 weeks before vaccination. Source of these receptors: a man aged 50-60 years who received an inactivated influenza vaccine. Donor details come from another sample of the same person, matched by shared clones.

The gene calls are TRBV12-3 or TRBV12-4 and TRBJ1-1; unclear D gene. Deletions cut 6 bases from V and 5 bases from J, with 13 bases between. This CDR3 has 13 amino acids. For the CDR3, the DNA is TGTGCCAGCAGCCAAATTGGCGGGACTGAAGCTTTCTTT. It yields the protein CASSQIGGTEAFF.

The chain carries TRBV12-3 or TRBV12-4 and TRBJ2-5, with D tentatively TRBD2 (5 bases). V was trimmed by 1 base and J by 2 bases, leaving 11 bases between them. The CDR3 loop spans 15 amino acids. Here the CDR3 DNA reads TGTGCCAGCAGTTTAGGTTACAGACTACAAGAGACCCAGTACTTC. Amino acid sequence: CASSLGYRLQETQYF.

This clonotype has more than one count but fewer than ten. The chain has TRBV3-1 and TRBJ2-7; 8 positions agree with TRBD2. V shed 4 bases, J shed 0 bases, and the junction held 2 bases outside the gene matches. The germline V gene encodes CDR1 LGHDT and CDR2 YNNKEL (reference sequence). The length of the CDR3 is 14 residues. CDR3 sequence reads: CASSPGGASYEQYF. The CDR3 nucleotides are TGTGCCAGCAGCCCGGGGGGGGCCTCCTACGAGCAGTACTTC.

This chain links TRBV30 with TRBJ2-4; weak D call: TRBD1 (5 bases). Between the trimmed V and J ends, which lost 5 bases and 0 bases, there was a span of 20 bases. CDR1 GTSNPN and CDR2 SVGIG come from the germline V gene (reference sequence). CDR3 size: 17 residues. CDR3 sequence (DNA): TGTGCCTGGGGCTCAGGTCCAGGGTTGTTAGCCAAAAACATTCAGTACTTC. It is translated as CAWGSGPGLLAKNIQYF.

The chain combines TRBV12-3 or TRBV12-4 with TRBJ1-4; 7 nucleotides agree with TRBD1. J gave up 7 bases and V 3 bases, and 14 bases lay outside the gene matches. The length of the CDR3 is 17 residues. This chain's CDR3 is CASSFSVQGSPGEKLFF. For the CDR3, the DNA is TGTGCCAGCAGTTTTTCCGTACAGGGGAGTCCGGGTGAAAAACTGTTTTTT.

This clonotype has ten or more counts. This chain connects TRBV18 to TRBJ2-1; TRBD2 aligns across 7 bases. CDR1 is KGHSH, CDR2 LQKENI, per germline. The CDR3 runs to 13 residues. V dropped 8 bases and J dropped 4; count of bases not matched to a gene: 5. In DNA form, the CDR3 reads TGTGCCAGCAGCCCCGGGGGGTACAATGAGCAGTTCTTC. Its translation is CASSPGGYNEQFF. Full variable domain (rest looked up from reference TRBV18 and TRBJ2-1): NAGVMQNPRHLVRRRGQEARLRCSPMKGHSHVYWYRQLPEEGLKFMVYLQKENIIDESGMPKERFSAEFPKEGPSILRIQQVVRGDSAAYFCASSPGGYNEQFFGPGTRLTVL.

This chain connects TRBV5-1 to TRBJ2-6, with D perhaps matching TRBD1 or TRBD2 (5 bases each). The germline CDR1 and CDR2 sequences are SGHRS and YFSETQ. The CDR3 contains 14 residues. The V gene lost 5 bases and the J gene lost 4 bases, with 10 bases spanning the gap. Here the CDR3 reads CASRPGTGANVLTF. CDR3 in DNA: TGCGCCAGCAGACCAGGGACCGGGGCCAACGTCCTGACTTTC.

A few counts support this clonotype. The rearrangement links TRBV7-9 to TRBJ2-5; D could derive from TRBD1 or TRBD2 (5 bases each). This CDR3 region has 15 residues. V lost 5 bases to trimming and J lost 3 bases, with 16 bases between them. Germline V gene lookup returns CDR1 SEHNR and CDR2 FQNEAQ (reference sequence). The CDR3 loop reads CASSIVPGRKETQYF. CDR3 in DNA: TGTGCCAGCAGCATCGTCCCGGGACGGAAAGAGACCCAGTACTTC.

This clonotype was detected many times. The chain employs TRBV5-1 and TRBJ2-7; weak D call: TRBD1 (5 bases). The CDR3 consists of 13 residues. V lost 2 bases to trimming and J lost 3 bases, with 9 bases between them. Germline loops: CDR1 SGHRS, CDR2 YFSETQ. The CDR3, as DNA: TGCGCCAGCAGCTTCGGACACCTCTACGAGCAGTACTTC. Amino acid sequence: CASSFGHLYEQYF.

This chain links TRBV7-6 with TRBJ2-7, with 12 bases identical to TRBD2. In germline, CDR1 is SGHVS, CDR2 FNYEAQ. This CDR3 contains 17 residues. V dropped 5 bases and J dropped 5; count of bases not matched to a gene: 13. CDR3 sequence reads: CASSQWETSGRLHEQYF. Written as DNA, the CDR3 is TGTGCCAGCAGCCAGTGGGAGACTAGCGGGAGACTCCACGAGCAGTACTTC. Complete variable domain (other parts from reference TRBV7-6 and TRBJ2-7): GAGVSQSPRYKVTKRGQDVALRCDPISGHVSLYWYRQALGQGPEFLTYFNYEAQQDKSGLPNDRFSAERPEGSISTLTIQRTEQRDSAMYRCASSQWETSGRLHEQYFGPGTRLTVT.

This clonotype came up many times. J is TRBJ1-5 and V is TRBV20-1; D gene uncertain. V was pared by 3 bases and J by 7 bases, with 10 bases between. CDR3 length equals 12 residues. CDR1 is DFQATT, CDR2 SNEGSKA, per germline (reference sequence). The CDR3 DNA is TGCAGTGCTAGTAGCACGGGGCAGCCCCAGCATTTT. Its protein is CSASSTGQPQHF.

This clonotype was seen repeatedly, ten times or more. The V and J genes are TRBV29-1 and TRBJ1-4, with D unresolved. CDR1 SQVTM and CDR2 ANQGSEA come from the germline V gene. The CDR3 runs 11 residues. Trimming stripped 2 bases from V and 8 bases from J, with 6 bases between. CDR3 sequence (DNA): TGCAGCGTTGAAAGAGGGGAAAAACTGTTTTTT. Its protein is CSVERGEKLFF.

This clonotype was detected ten times or more. The chain uses TRBV7-9 and TRBJ1-3, with D maybe TRBD1 (6 bases). There are 14 residues in the CDR3. The germline V and J ends were trimmed by 1 base and 3 bases, with 7 bases remaining between them. In germline, CDR1 is SEHNR, CDR2 FQNEAQ (reference sequence). The CDR3 DNA sequence: TGTGCCAGCAGCTTAGGGACAGTTGGAAACACCATATATTTT. It specifies CASSLGTVGNTIYF.

This clonotype has only a few counts. The J gene is TRBJ1-5, the V gene TRBV29-1; D perhaps matches TRBD1 (6 bases). The V and J ends lost 7 bases and 0 bases respectively, with 13 bases between them. Germline V gene sequence: CDR1 SQVTM, CDR2 ANQGSEA. This CDR3 has 14 residues. CDR3 sequence (DNA): TGCAGCGCATCAGACAGGAATAGCAATCAGCCCCAGCATTTT. This gives the protein CSASDRNSNQPQHF.

This clonotype was found a few times. This chain links TRBV15 with TRBJ1-5; D uncertain. Germline V gives CDR1 LNHNV, CDR2 YYDKDF (reference sequence). This CDR3 comprises 15 residues. V shed 0 bases and J shed 2 bases, with 8 bases lying between them. CDR3 nucleotides: TGTGCCACCAGCAGAGATCAGCAGGGCAATCAGCCCCAGCATTTT. Translated: CATSRDQQGNQPQHF.

This clonotype came up a few times. The chain is built from TRBV29-1 and TRBJ2-7, with TRBD2 matching 7 bases. CDR1 is SQVTM and CDR2 is ANQGSEA in the germline V gene. The CDR3 spans 11 residues. V lost 4 bases, J lost 6 bases, and 3 bases stayed unmatched. The CDR3 loop is CSVGEGSEQYF. The CDR3 DNA sequence: TGCAGCGTTGGGGAGGGGAGCGAGCAGTACTTC.

This clonotype has only a few counts. The J gene is TRBJ2-3, the V gene TRBV9, with D maybe TRBD1 (5 bases). CDR1 is SGDLS, CDR2 YYNGEE, per germline. CDR3 length: 15 residues. V shed 0 bases and J shed 2 bases, with 10 bases lying between them. The CDR3 loop is CASSVDYRTTDTQYF. Here the CDR3 DNA reads TGTGCCAGCAGCGTAGACTACAGGACCACAGATACGCAGTATTTT. Supplemented by reference TRBV9 and TRBJ2-3, the full variable domain reads DSGVTQTPKHLITATGQRVTLRCSPRSGDLSVYWYQQSLDQGLQFLIQYYNGEERAKGNILERFSAQQFPDLHSELNLSSLELGDSALYFCASSVDYRTTDTQYFGPGTRLTVL.

This clonotype was seen ten or more times. DNA of the CDR3: TGCAGCGTTGATGATGGCAGGGGAGGAGAGACCCAGTACTTC. Its translation: CSVDDGRGGETQYF. The J gene is TRBJ2-5, the V gene TRBV29-1; D might be TRBD1 or TRBD2, each matching 6 bases. Germline V gives CDR1 SQVTM, CDR2 ANQGSEA. Trimming shortened V by 3 bases and J by 4 bases, and 15 bases separated the two germline ends. CDR3 length equals 14 residues. The variable domain in full, completed from reference TRBV29-1 and TRBJ2-5, reads SAVISQKPSRDICQRGTSLTIQCQVDSQVTMMFWYRQQPGQSLTLIATANQGSEATYESGFVIDKFPISRPNLTFSTLTVSNMSPEDSSIYLCSVDDGRGGETQYFGPGTRLLVL.

CDR3 loop: CSARELTDTQYF. DNA for the CDR3: TGCAGTGCTAGAGAACTTACAGATACGCAGTATTTT. The chain carries TRBV20-1 and TRBJ2-3; D call uncertain. With 0 bases removed from V and 3 bases from J, the gap between germline ends came to 4 bases. Looked up from germline, CDR1 is DFQATT and CDR2 is SNEGSKA (reference sequence). The CDR3 is made up of 12 amino acids.

As for this clonotype: A read error may produce the germline difference seen at one junction end. The chain is built from TRBV4-2 and TRBJ2-5, with TRBD2 matching 15 bases. Germline assignment: CDR1 LGHNA and CDR2 YNFKEQ. There are 17 residues in the CDR3. CDR3 in amino acids: CASSQGTSGRAQKTQYF. CDR3 coding DNA: TGTGCCAGCAGCCAAGGGACTAGCGGGAGGGCCCAAAAGACCCAGTACTTC.

In regard to this clonotype: A much bigger clone sits one base away, suggesting this may be a read error. The rearrangement joins TRBV20-1 to TRBJ2-7, with 11 positions matching TRBD2. CDR3 length equals 14 residues. Germline V gives CDR1 DFQATT, CDR2 SNEGSKA (reference sequence). Written as DNA, the CDR3 is TGCAGAGCTCTCGGGACTAGCGGAACCTACGAGCAGTACTTC. This translates into CRALGTSGTYEQYF.

This clonotype was counted ten times or more. This chain links TRBV29-1 with TRBJ2-1; D might be TRBD2 (6 bases). The germline V and J ends were trimmed by 3 bases and 0 bases, with 12 bases remaining between them. Germline V gene lookup returns CDR1 SQVTM and CDR2 ANQGSEA. The CDR3 sequence is 15 residues long. The CDR3 is CSVDRRGSSYNEQFF. Written as DNA, the CDR3 is TGCAGCGTTGATCGGAGGGGCAGCTCCTACAATGAGCAGTTCTTC.

This clonotype has only a few counts. The gene calls are TRBV7-2 and TRBJ2-2, with D possibly TRBD1 on 6 matching bases. The CDR3 consists of 17 residues. The germline gives CDR1 SGHTA, CDR2 FQGNSA. Deletions cut 2 bases from V and 7 bases from J, with 20 bases between. CDR3 DNA: TGTGCCAGCAGCTTAACTGGGACGAAGGGGGTTATCGGGGAGCTGTTTTTT. Residues: CASSLTGTKGVIGELFF. The entire variable domain, with the rest obtained from reference TRBV7-2 and TRBJ2-2, is as follows: GAGVSQSPSNKVTEKGKDVELRCDPISGHTALYWYRQSLGQGLEFLIYFQGNSAPDKSGLPSDRFSAERTGGSVSTLTIQRTQQEDSAVYLCASSLTGTKGVIGELFFGEGSRLTVL.

The J gene is TRBJ1-4, the V gene TRBV6-5; D is unclear. The germline V and J ends were trimmed by 0 bases and 5 bases, with 10 bases remaining between them. The V gene's germline CDR1 is MNHEY and CDR2 SVGAGI. The CDR3 spans 15 residues. This chain's CDR3 is CASSYSILRNEKLFF. CDR3 bases: TGTGCCAGCAGTTACTCGATACTGCGCAATGAAAAACTGTTTTTT.

Only a few counts were recorded for this clonotype. The rearrangement joins TRBV18 to TRBJ2-7; TRBD1 agrees at 7 bases. The CDR3 length is 15 residues. Trimming cost V 6 bases and J 2 bases; bases outside gene matches: 10. The V gene's germline CDR1 is KGHSH and CDR2 LQKENI. The CDR3 sequence is CASSLDRDEAYEQYF. DNA for the CDR3: TGTGCCAGCTCCCTCGACAGGGATGAGGCCTACGAGCAGTACTTC.

The rearrangement links TRBV4-3 to TRBJ2-3; no firm D call. CDR3 length equals 14 residues. Germline-derived CDR1 and CDR2 are LGHNA and YSLEER. The V end lost 0 bases, the J end lost 5 bases, and 9 bases lay between the germline ends. CDR3 in amino acids: CASSQESSRDTQYF. The CDR3 nucleotides read TGCGCCAGCAGCCAAGAATCGTCGCGAGATACGCAGTATTTT.

This sequence joins TRBV9 and TRBJ2-5; 7 nucleotides agree with TRBD1. This CDR3 has 14 residues. Trimming took 3 bases from V and 7 from J; bases not matched to a gene: 9. Germline lookup yields CDR1 SGDLS and CDR2 YYNGEE. This CDR3 is CASSADWDRVTQYF. The CDR3 DNA reads TGTGCCAGCAGCGCCGACTGGGACAGAGTGACCCAGTACTTC.

This clonotype was detected only a few times. The chain couples TRBV11-2 to TRBJ2-3; D ambiguous. This CDR3 region has 15 residues. The germline V and J ends were trimmed by 0 bases and 5 bases, with 12 bases remaining between them. CDR1 and CDR2 (germline): SGHAT, FQNNGV. In DNA, the CDR3 is TGTGCCAGCAGCTTAGATCGGGCGCCCGGAGATACGCAGTATTTT. This translates into CASSLDRAPGDTQYF.

This sequence joins TRBV3-1 and TRBJ1-5; the match to TRBD1 covers 7 bases. Per the germline V gene, CDR1 is LGHDT and CDR2 is YNNKEL (reference sequence). CDR3 size: 14 residues. V shed 4 bases and J 5 bases; nucleotides not matched to a gene: 5. This CDR3 reads CASSPGTEDQPQHF. CDR3 coding DNA: TGTGCCAGCAGCCCCGGGACAGAGGATCAGCCCCAGCATTTT.

The chain is built from TRBV7-9 and TRBJ2-5; no firm D call. The ends were cut back, 6 bases at V and 3 bases at J, with 14 bases in the middle. The germline V gene encodes CDR1 SEHNR and CDR2 FQNEAQ (reference sequence). This CDR3 contains 14 residues. The CDR3 bases are TGTGCCAGCAGTCCTGACTGGGTTGAAGAGACCCAGTACTTC. This sequence encodes CASSPDWVEETQYF.

This clonotype showed up just a few times. The rearrangement links TRBV7-9 to TRBJ1-2; weak D call: TRBD1 (6 bases). The CDR3 extends over 15 amino acids. Trimming pared 6 bases from V and 4 bases from J, leaving 18 bases between. The germline gives CDR1 SEHNR, CDR2 FQNEAQ (reference sequence). Here the CDR3 DNA reads TGTGCCAGCAGTTCCGAGAGGGGGTACTTCTATGGCTACACCTTC. Translated, it gives CASSSERGYFYGYTF.